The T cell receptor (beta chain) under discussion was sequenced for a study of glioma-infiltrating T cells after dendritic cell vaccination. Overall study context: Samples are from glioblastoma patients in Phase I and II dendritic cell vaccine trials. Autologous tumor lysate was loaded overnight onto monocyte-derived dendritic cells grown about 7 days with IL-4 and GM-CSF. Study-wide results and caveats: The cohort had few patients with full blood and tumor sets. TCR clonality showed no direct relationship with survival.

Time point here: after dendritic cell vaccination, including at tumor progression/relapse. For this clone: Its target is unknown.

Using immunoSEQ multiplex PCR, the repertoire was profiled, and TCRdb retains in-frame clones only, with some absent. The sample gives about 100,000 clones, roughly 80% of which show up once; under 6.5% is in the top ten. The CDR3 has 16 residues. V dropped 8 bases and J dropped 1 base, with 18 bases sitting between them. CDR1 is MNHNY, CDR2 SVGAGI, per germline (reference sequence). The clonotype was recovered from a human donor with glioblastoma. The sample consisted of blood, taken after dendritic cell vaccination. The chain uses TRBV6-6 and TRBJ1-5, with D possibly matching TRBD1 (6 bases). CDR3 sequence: CASGHVGGLSNQPQHF. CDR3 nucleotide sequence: TGTGCCAGCGGTCACGTAGGGGGATTAAGCAATCAGCCCCAGCATTTT.